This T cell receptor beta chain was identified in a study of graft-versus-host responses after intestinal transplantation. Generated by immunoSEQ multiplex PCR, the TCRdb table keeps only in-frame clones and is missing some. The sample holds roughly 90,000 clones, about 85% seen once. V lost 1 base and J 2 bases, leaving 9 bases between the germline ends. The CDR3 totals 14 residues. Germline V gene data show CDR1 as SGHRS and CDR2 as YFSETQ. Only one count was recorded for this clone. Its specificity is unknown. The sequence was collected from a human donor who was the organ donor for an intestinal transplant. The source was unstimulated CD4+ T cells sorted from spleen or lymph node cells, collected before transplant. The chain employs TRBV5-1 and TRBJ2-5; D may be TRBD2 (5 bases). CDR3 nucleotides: TGCGCCAGCAGCTTGAGGAGGTTACAAGAGACCCAGTACTTC. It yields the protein CASSLRRLQETQYF.